The sequence of this T cell receptor beta chain was determined in a study of cytomegalovirus exposure and HLA in healthy donors. The CDR3 is 15 residues long. Germline values: CDR1 SGHRS, CDR2 YFSETQ. J was trimmed by 5 bases and V by 1 base; bases with no gene match: 4. The PCR had 60 Vbeta and 13 Jbeta primers. Using immunoSEQ multiplex PCR, the repertoire was profiled, and TCRdb retains in-frame clones only, with some absent. The table has 150,000 to 200,000 clones, 81% seen once. Points from the study as a whole: Altogether, more than 150 TCR beta chains were recorded as cytomegalovirus-associated. It was shown in a later analysis that HLA-associated TCR beta chains were more clonally expanded than other, equally common chains.

Concerning this clone: Its specificity is not known. Other DNA sequences in this sample translate to the same CDR3.

While unrecorded immune exposures were likely, the donors were nominally healthy when sampled. The sample was PBMCs. The receptor was isolated from a man aged 35-49 years in good health and CMV-seropositive. The gene calls are TRBV5-1 and TRBJ2-1; TRBD2 matches at 9 bases. This CDR3 reads CASSLSAGGHNEQFF. The CDR3 DNA is TGCGCCAGCAGCTTGTCAGCGGGAGGCCACAATGAGCAGTTCTTC.